This TCR beta chain appears in the sequencing data of a study of T cells in Graves' hyperthyroidism and ophthalmopathy. A patient was excluded if there was uncontrolled infection, other autoimmune disease, pregnancy or lactation. The CDR3 is made up of 13 amino acids. With 5 bases clipped from V and 4 bases from J, the junction kept 4 bases outside the gene matches. The germline gives CDR1 SGHVT, CDR2 SQSDAQ. What was amplified from RNA transcripts were TCR beta CDR3 regions. HTBI primers were the set used in a first-round RT-PCR of the TCR CDR3. Using its own MiXCR run on the multiplex PCR reads, TCRdb lists one record per CDR3 protein. The sample has 750,000 to 950,000 distinct CDR3 sequences; 35% to 45% are singletons. A remark on this clonotype: Its specificity is not known.

Whole-study results and caveats: Most thyroid clonotypes expanded above 0.001 were also detected in blood.

Material for sequencing was blood. The J gene is TRBJ2-5, the V gene TRBV7-4; TRBD1 matches 7 bases. This TCR derives from a man younger than 30 with Graves' hyperthyroidism. CDR3 amino acids: CASSTGTVETQYF. In nucleotides, the CDR3 is TGTGCCAGCAGCACCGGGACAGTAGAGACCCAGTACTTC.